This T cell receptor beta chain was retrieved from a study of Graves' ophthalmopathy and Graves' hyperthyroidism. Study context: Over 18 months of follow-up, stable hyperthyroidism required that no ophthalmopathy appear.

Whole-study findings and limits: For predicting ophthalmopathy progression, the model had roughly 70% sensitivity and under 85% specificity. Blood was where most expanded thyroid clonotypes above 0.001 frequency also turned up.

This clonotype occurred a few times. Its antigen is still unknown. Uncontrolled infections, pregnancy, lactation or other autoimmune diseases led to patient exclusion. Scientists amplified the TCR beta CDR3 regions from RNA transcripts. First-round RT-PCR relied on HTBI primers, and a second-round multiplex PCR came next. Via MiXCR, TCRdb re-called the multiplex PCR reads, giving one row per CDR3 protein. The sample has roughly 1.1 million distinct CDR3 sequences, 35% to 40% seen once. This receptor was identified in an adult man with Graves' hyperthyroidism. The sequenced material came from peripheral blood or thyroid tissue (not recorded which).

The CDR3 DNA sequence: TGTGCCAGCAGCTTGGTAGCGGGAGTCCATGTCGGGTACGAGCAGTACTTC. Its protein is CASSLVAGVHVGYEQYF. The chain links TRBV7-2 to TRBJ2-7; 9 positions agree with TRBD2. Germline V gene data show CDR1 as SGHTA and CDR2 as FQGNSA. The CDR3 runs 17 residues. The trim removed 3 bases at V and 4 bases at J, leaving 13 bases unmatched.